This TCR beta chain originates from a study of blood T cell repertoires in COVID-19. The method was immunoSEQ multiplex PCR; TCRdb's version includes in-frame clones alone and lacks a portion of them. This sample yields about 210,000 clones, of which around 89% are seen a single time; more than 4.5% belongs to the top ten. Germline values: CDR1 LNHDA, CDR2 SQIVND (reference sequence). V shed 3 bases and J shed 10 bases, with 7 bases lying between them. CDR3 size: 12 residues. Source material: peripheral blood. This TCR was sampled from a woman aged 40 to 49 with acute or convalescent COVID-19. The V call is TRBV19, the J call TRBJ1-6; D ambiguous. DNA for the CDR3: TGTGCCAGTAGTATTAGCTGGTCACCCCTCCACTTT. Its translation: CASSISWSPLHF.